Sequencing of this T cell receptor (beta chain) was carried out in a study of blood T cell repertoires in COVID-19. Study at large: There were acute and convalescent COVID-19 samples, and they came from the United States, Italy and Spain. In each case, the material was cDNA or gDNA derived from T cells, B-cell-depleted T cells, or PBMCs.

Authors' analysis steps: Researchers report that nucleated cell counts were estimated from reference gene primer amplification. Generated by immunoSEQ multiplex PCR, the TCRdb table keeps only in-frame clones and is missing some. The V and J calls and the clone size are those of that table, but D and trimming were determined from the DNA. Here the sample spans more than 200,000 clones, roughly 86% being singletons. This sequence was found in a human donor in a cohort sampled during active COVID-19. Sequencing was done on a sample of peripheral blood.

The CDR3 here is CASSPSPQGPGDEKLFF. The CDR3 DNA is TGTGCCAGCAGTCCCTCCCCCCAGGGCCCAGGGGATGAAAAACTGTTTTTT. The chain has TRBV6-6 and TRBJ1-4; a weak D match, TRBD1 (6 bases). Between the trimmed V and J ends, which lost 5 bases and 6 bases, there was a span of 22 bases. Germline assignment: CDR1 MNHNY and CDR2 SVGAGI (reference sequence). CDR3 size: 17 residues.